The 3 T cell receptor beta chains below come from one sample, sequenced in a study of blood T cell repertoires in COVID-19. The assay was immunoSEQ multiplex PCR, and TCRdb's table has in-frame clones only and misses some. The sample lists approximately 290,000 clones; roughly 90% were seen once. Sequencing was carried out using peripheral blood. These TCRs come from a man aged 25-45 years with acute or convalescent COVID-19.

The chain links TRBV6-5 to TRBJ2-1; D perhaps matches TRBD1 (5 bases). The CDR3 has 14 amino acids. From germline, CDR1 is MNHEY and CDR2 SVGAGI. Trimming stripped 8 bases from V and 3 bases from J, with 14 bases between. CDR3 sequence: CASWGVLDYNEQFF. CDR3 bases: TGTGCCAGCTGGGGCGTCTTGGACTACAATGAGCAGTTCTTC.

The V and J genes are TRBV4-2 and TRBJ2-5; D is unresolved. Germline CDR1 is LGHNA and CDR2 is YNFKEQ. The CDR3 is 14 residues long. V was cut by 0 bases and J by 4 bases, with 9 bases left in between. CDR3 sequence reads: CASSQDTFLETQYF. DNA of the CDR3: TGTGCCAGCAGCCAAGATACATTCCTAGAGACCCAGTACTTC.

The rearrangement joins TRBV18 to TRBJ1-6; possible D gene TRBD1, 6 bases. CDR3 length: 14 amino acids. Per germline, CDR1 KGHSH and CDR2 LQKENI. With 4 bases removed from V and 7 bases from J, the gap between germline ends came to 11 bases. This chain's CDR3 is CASSQQRGNSPLHF. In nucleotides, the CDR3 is TGTGCCAGCTCACAACAGAGGGGGAATTCACCCCTCCACTTT. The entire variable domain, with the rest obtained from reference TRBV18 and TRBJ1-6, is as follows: NAGVMQNPRHLVRRRGQEARLRCSPMKGHSHVYWYRQLPEEGLKFMVYLQKENIIDESGMPKERFSAEFPKEGPSILRIQQVVRGDSAAYFCASSQQRGNSPLHFGNGTRLTVT.